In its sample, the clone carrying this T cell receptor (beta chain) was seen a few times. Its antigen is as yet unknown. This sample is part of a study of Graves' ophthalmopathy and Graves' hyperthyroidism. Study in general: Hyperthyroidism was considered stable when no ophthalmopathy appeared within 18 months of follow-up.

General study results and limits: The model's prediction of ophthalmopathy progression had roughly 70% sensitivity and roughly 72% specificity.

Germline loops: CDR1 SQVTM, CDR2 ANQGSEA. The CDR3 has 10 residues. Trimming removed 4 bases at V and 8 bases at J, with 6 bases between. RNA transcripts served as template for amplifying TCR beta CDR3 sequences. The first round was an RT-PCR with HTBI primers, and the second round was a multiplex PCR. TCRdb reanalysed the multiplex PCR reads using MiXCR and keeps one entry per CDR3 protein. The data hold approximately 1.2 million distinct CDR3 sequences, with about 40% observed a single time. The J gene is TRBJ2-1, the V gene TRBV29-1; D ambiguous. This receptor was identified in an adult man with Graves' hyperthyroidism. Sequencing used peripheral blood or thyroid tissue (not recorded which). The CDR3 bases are TGCAGCGTTGTTGGGGATGAGCAGTTCTTC. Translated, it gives CSVVGDEQFF.